This entry lists 22 T cell receptor beta chains sequenced from one sample in a study of chemoradiotherapy in HPV16-positive cancers. The assay was immunoSEQ multiplex PCR, and TCRdb's table has in-frame clones only and misses some. The table records tens of thousands of clones, about 90% of them present only once. Specimen: blood, collected from a patient who underwent chemoradiotherapy. These TCRs come from a human donor with HPV-associated anogenital cancer.

V gene TRBV27 combines with J gene TRBJ2-1, with 7 bases fitting TRBD2. V gave up 5 bases and J gave up 1 base; unmatched junction bases: 14. This CDR3 has 18 amino acids. Germline CDR1 and CDR2: MNHEY and SMNVEV (reference sequence). The CDR3 loop reads CASSPILAGMKSYNEQFF. CDR3 nucleotides: TGTGCCAGCAGTCCGATTTTAGCGGGTATGAAATCCTACAATGAGCAGTTCTTC.

The J gene is TRBJ2-7, the V gene TRBV5-1; TRBD1 matches 7 bases. CDR1 and CDR2 (germline): SGHRS, YFSETQ. Germline trimming cut 1 base from V and 4 bases from J; bases unmatched to any gene: 8. The CDR3 totals 15 residues. The CDR3 region has the DNA TGCGCCAGCAGCTTGCAGGGGGTTCCGCCTTACGAGCAGTACTTC. It is translated as CASSLQGVPPYEQYF.

This chain links TRBV11-2 with TRBJ2-2, with 11 bases aligning to TRBD2. Losses at the gene ends were 7 bases for V and 4 bases for J; bases not matched to a gene: 5. CDR3 length: 15 amino acids. The germline V gene encodes CDR1 SGHAT and CDR2 FQNNGV. This CDR3 is CASIAGGPLTGELFF. DNA of the CDR3: TGTGCCAGCATAGCGGGAGGGCCGCTCACCGGGGAGCTGTTTTTT.

This chain connects TRBV7-2 to TRBJ2-7, with D perhaps TRBD2 (5 bases). V was trimmed by 5 bases and J by 2 bases, leaving 13 bases between them. CDR1 is SGHTA and CDR2 is FQGNSA in the germline V gene. The CDR3 runs to 14 residues. CDR3 coding DNA: TGTGCCAGCAGCCCCCCCAGCGGCCCCTACGAGCAGTACTTC. This gives the protein CASSPPSGPYEQYF.

The rearrangement links TRBV5-1 to TRBJ1-3; D remains ambiguous. The length of the CDR3 is 16 residues. Germline V gives CDR1 SGHRS, CDR2 YFSETQ. Deletions cut 1 base from V and 3 bases from J, with 14 bases between. CDR3 region: CASSLSGSGFGNTIYF. The DNA of the CDR3 is TGCGCCAGCAGCTTGTCAGGAAGCGGCTTTGGAAACACCATATATTTT.

This clone was detected once. This chain connects TRBV18 to TRBJ1-1; no firm D call. The CDR3 is made up of 13 amino acids. Germline CDR1 reads KGHSH; CDR2 reads LQKENI. With 3 bases removed from V and 0 bases from J, the gap between germline ends came to 5 bases. CDR3 sequence reads: CASSPDMNTEAFF. In DNA, the CDR3 is TGTGCCAGCTCACCCGATATGAACACTGAAGCTTTCTTT.

The genes are TRBV5-4 and TRBJ2-7, with 10 bases matching TRBD2. CDR1 SGHNT and CDR2 YYREEE come from the germline V gene (reference sequence). With V trimmed by 0 bases and J by 2 bases, 11 bases remained unmatched. The CDR3 contains 18 residues. This CDR3 is CASSLGSRVLAGPYEQYF. The CDR3, as DNA: TGTGCCAGCAGCTTGGGGTCTAGGGTACTAGCGGGACCCTACGAGCAGTACTTC.

The chain combines TRBV4-1 with TRBJ2-5; weak D call: TRBD2 (6 bases). The J call could be wrong; TRBJ2-7 is a better fit for the DNA end. CDR1 MGHRA and CDR2 YSYEKL come from the germline V gene. The CDR3 spans 13 residues. This CDR3 reads CASSQEAGYEQYF. The DNA of the CDR3 is TGCGCCAGCAGCCAAGAAGCGGGCTACGAGCAGTACTTC.

Remarks on this clone: Other DNA sequences of this sample code for an identical CDR3. This chain connects TRBV11-1 to TRBJ2-7; 9 nucleotides line up with TRBD2. Germline-derived CDR1 and CDR2 are SGHAT and FQDESV (reference sequence). The V segment lost 5 bases and the J segment 3 bases; nucleotides outside the gene matches: 8. This CDR3 region has 15 residues. The CDR3 here is CASSETTSGSYEQYF. The CDR3, as DNA: TGTGCCAGCAGCGAGACGACTAGCGGAAGCTACGAGCAGTACTTC.

The chain couples TRBV6-6 to TRBJ2-3; 7 bases are shared with TRBD2. J gave up 4 bases and V 2 bases, and 6 bases lay outside the gene matches. The CDR3 has 15 amino acids. Germline loops: CDR1 MNHNY, CDR2 SVGAGI (reference sequence). CDR3 nucleotides: TGTGCCAGCAGTTACACGCTAGCGGAGGCAGATACGCAGTATTTT. It yields the protein CASSYTLAEADTQYF.

The chain links TRBV5-6 to TRBJ2-7; D unclear. V was pared by 4 bases and J by 0 bases, with 2 bases between. The CDR3 runs 11 residues. CDR1 and CDR2 (germline): SGHDT, YYEEEE. Here the CDR3 reads CASSSSYEQYF. In DNA, the CDR3 is TGTGCCAGCAGCAGCTCCTACGAGCAGTACTTC. Filled out from reference TRBV5-6 and TRBJ2-7, the complete variable domain reads DAGVTQSPTHLIKTRGQQVTLRCSPKSGHDTVSWYQQALGQGPQFIFQYYEEEERQRGNFPDRFSGHQFPNYSSELNVNALLLGDSALYLCASSSSYEQYFGPGTRLTVT.

The rearrangement joins TRBV13 to TRBJ2-7; 10 nucleotides line up with TRBD1. The J segment lost 4 bases and the V segment lost 4 bases, leaving 4 bases of the junction unmatched. Germline CDR1 reads PRHDT; CDR2 reads FYEKMQ (reference sequence). This CDR3 is 14 amino acids long. CDR3: CASSSGQGKYEQYF. CDR3 nucleotide sequence: TGTGCCAGCAGCTCGGGACAGGGGAAATACGAGCAGTACTTC.

The chain employs TRBV9 and TRBJ2-1; 11 bases agree with TRBD2. J lost 4 bases, V lost 3 bases, and 9 bases had no gene match. The CDR3 spans 17 residues. Germline V lookup: CDR1 SGDLS, CDR2 YYNGEE. This CDR3 is CASSETTGTSGYNEQFF. Here the CDR3 DNA reads TGTGCCAGCAGCGAAACCACCGGGACTAGCGGTTACAATGAGCAGTTCTTC.

The rearrangement links TRBV5-1 to TRBJ2-7; D gene ambiguous. Trimming left V 2 bases short and J 2 bases short, with 5 bases between. Germline assignment: CDR1 SGHRS and CDR2 YFSETQ. The CDR3 runs to 12 residues. The CDR3 is CASSLKAYEQYF. CDR3 DNA: TGCGCCAGCAGCTTAAAGGCCTACGAGCAGTACTTC.

The gene calls are TRBV7-7 and TRBJ2-5; TRBD1 matches at 7 bases. Germline CDR1 and CDR2: SSHAT and FNYEAQ (reference sequence). With 5 bases clipped from V and 9 bases from J, the junction kept 12 bases outside the gene matches. This CDR3 contains 14 residues. The CDR3 DNA reads as TGTGCCAGCAGCCCCGACAGGGAAGAAAGGCCCCAGTACTTC. This sequence encodes CASSPDREERPQYF.

The chain combines TRBV25-1 with TRBJ2-7; 7 bases fit TRBD1. In germline, CDR1 is MGHDK, CDR2 SYGVNS. Trimming removed 3 bases from V and 3 bases from J; junction bases left unmatched: 11. The CDR3 sequence is 16 residues long. CDR3 loop: CASSDLPGQVGYEQYF. CDR3 sequence (DNA): TGTGCCAGCAGTGATCTACCCGGACAGGTTGGCTACGAGCAGTACTTC.

The chain joins TRBV6-5 to TRBJ1-2; TRBD1 agrees at 8 bases. V shed 6 bases, J shed 8 bases, and the junction held 5 bases outside the gene matches. CDR1 is MNHEY and CDR2 is SVGAGI in the germline V gene. The CDR3 extends over 12 amino acids. CDR3 DNA sequence: TGTGCCAGCAGAGGACAGGGCCAGGGCTACACCTTC. Residues: CASRGQGQGYTF.

This clone was counted a single time. The chain recombines TRBV5-1 with TRBJ1-6; D unresolved. The V gene's germline CDR1 is SGHRS and CDR2 YFSETQ. This CDR3 spans 14 amino acids. Trimming shortened V by 1 base and J by 9 bases, and 11 bases separated the two germline ends. The CDR3 nucleotides read TGCGCCAGCAGCTTGAGCCAGGACGGTTCACCCCTCCACTTT. This codes for CASSLSQDGSPLHF. Drawing the rest from reference TRBV5-1 and TRBJ1-6, the complete variable domain is KAGVTQTPRYLIKTRGQQVTLSCSPISGHRSVSWYQQTPGQGLQFLFEYFSETQRNKGNFPGRFSGRQFSNSRSEMNVSTLELGDSALYLCASSLSQDGSPLHFGNGTRLTVT.

This sequence joins TRBV6-8 and TRBJ2-7; 8 positions agree with TRBD2. V was clipped by 8 bases and J by 4 bases; unmatched bases: 4. The CDR3 is 12 residues long. The germline CDR1 and CDR2 sequences are MNHGY and SAAAGT. The DNA for the CDR3 is TGTGCCAGCCGGGGGGGGGATTACGAGCAGTACTTC. Its protein product is CASRGGDYEQYF.

The chain recombines TRBV9 with TRBJ2-1; tentatively, D is TRBD2 (5 bases). This CDR3 spans 16 amino acids. The V end lost 0 bases, the J end lost 5 bases, and 15 bases lay between the germline ends. CDR1 SGDLS and CDR2 YYNGEE come from the germline V gene. The CDR3 DNA reads TGTGCCAGCAGCGTAGCCTTACTAGAGACTGACAATGAGCAGTTCTTC. Residues: CASSVALLETDNEQFF.

The chain joins TRBV7-2 to TRBJ2-7; 9 bases fit TRBD2. J gave up 7 bases and V 5 bases, and 12 bases lay outside the gene matches. This CDR3 contains 15 residues. The germline gives CDR1 SGHTA, CDR2 FQGNSA. CDR3: CASSLQGSGSSEQYF. CDR3 coding DNA: TGTGCCAGCAGCCTACAGGGTAGCGGGAGCTCGGAGCAGTACTTC.

The chain links TRBV18 to TRBJ2-7; unclear D gene. Trimming took 4 bases from V and 0 from J, leaving 7 bases between them. The germline CDR1 and CDR2 sequences are KGHSH and LQKENI. The CDR3 covers 13 residues. CDR3 protein: CASSRGYSYEQYF. CDR3 DNA sequence: TGTGCCAGCTCACGGGGATACTCCTACGAGCAGTACTTC.